This note documents a single T cell receptor (beta chain) sequence. The data are from a study of cytomegalovirus exposure and HLA in healthy donors. The CDR3 extends over 16 amino acids. V lost 3 bases to trimming and J lost 1 base; unmatched junction nucleotides: 1. Germline assignment: CDR1 SGHDT and CDR2 YYEEEE. Some clones are missing from TCRdb's copy, which holds only in-frame ones; the method was immunoSEQ multiplex PCR. The table lists about 160,000 clones, 96% of them singletons. The specimen sequenced was PBMCs. The chain couples TRBV5-6 to TRBJ2-1; TRBD2 matches 13 bases. The clonotype originates from a woman younger than 35 in good health and CMV-seronegative. The CDR3 nucleotides are TGTGCCAGCAGCTGGGGACTAGCGGGGTCCTACAATGAGCAGTTCTTC. It codes for CASSWGLAGSYNEQFF.